The clone carrying this T cell receptor (beta chain) was seen a handful of times. Its antigen is unidentified. This record comes from a study of identical twins. The CDR3 totals 14 residues. Trimming pared 1 base from V and 4 bases from J, leaving 7 bases between. Only healthy Caucasians were enrolled as donors. The study's findings and limits: Because invariant MAIT and iNKT cells could be present, zero-insertion analyses could be partly confounded. Beta out-of-frame twin sharing showed a weaker excess.

TCRdb independently ran MiXCR on the 5' RACE reads; one entry per CDR3 protein. The sample lists about 260,000 distinct CDR3 sequences; roughly 7% were seen once. These data are also associated with another study on yellow fever vaccine responses in identical twins.

This TCR derives from a young woman in good health. The chain recombines TRBV12-3 or TRBV12-4 with TRBJ2-2; D might be TRBD1 (5 bases). The sample consisted of memory (CD45RO+) T cells sorted from blood. In DNA, the CDR3 is TGTGCCAGCAGTTTAGGGACACTCACCGGGGAGCTGTTTTTT. Translation gives CASSLGTLTGELFF.